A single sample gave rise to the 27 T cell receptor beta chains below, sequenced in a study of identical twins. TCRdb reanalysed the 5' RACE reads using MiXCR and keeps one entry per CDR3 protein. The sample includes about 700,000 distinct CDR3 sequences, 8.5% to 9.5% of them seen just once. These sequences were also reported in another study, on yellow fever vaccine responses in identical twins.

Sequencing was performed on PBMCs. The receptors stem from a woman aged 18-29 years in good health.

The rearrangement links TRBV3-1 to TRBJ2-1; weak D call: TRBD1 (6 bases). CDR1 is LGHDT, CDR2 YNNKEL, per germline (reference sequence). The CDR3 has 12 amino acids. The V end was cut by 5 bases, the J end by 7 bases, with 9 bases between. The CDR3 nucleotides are TGTGCCAGCAGCTGGACAGCTAATGAGCAGTTCTTC. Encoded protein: CASSWTANEQFF.

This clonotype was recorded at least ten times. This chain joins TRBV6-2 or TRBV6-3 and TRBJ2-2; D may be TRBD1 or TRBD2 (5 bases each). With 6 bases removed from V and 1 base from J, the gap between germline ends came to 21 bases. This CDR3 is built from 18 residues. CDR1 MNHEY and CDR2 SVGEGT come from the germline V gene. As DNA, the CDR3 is TGTGCCAGCAGAAGAATCCCGGGACCCCACGAGAACACCGGGGAGCTGTTTTTT. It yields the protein CASRRIPGPHENTGELFF.

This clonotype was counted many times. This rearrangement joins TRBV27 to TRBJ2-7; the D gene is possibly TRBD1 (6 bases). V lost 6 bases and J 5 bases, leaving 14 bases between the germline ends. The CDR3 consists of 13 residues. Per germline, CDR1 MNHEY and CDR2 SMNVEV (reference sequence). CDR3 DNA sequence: TGTGCCAGCAGCTTAGGGCAGGGGAACGAGCAGTACTTC. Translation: CASSLGQGNEQYF.

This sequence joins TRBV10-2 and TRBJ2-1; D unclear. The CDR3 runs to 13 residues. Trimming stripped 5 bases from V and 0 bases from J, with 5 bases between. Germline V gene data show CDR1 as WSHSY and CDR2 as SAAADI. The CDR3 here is CASSKGSYNEQFF. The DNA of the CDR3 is TGCGCCAGCAGTAAAGGCTCCTACAATGAGCAGTTCTTC.

Written as DNA, the CDR3 is TGCAGTGCTAGAGATCTCTTCCGGGCTAGCGGTCACACAGATACGCAGTATTTT. Translating it yields CSARDLFRASGHTDTQYF. This chain links TRBV20-1 with TRBJ2-3, with 7 bases lining up with TRBD2. Germline CDR1 DFQATT, CDR2 SNEGSKA (reference sequence). V dropped 0 bases and J dropped 2; count of bases not matched to a gene: 14. CDR3 size: 18 residues.

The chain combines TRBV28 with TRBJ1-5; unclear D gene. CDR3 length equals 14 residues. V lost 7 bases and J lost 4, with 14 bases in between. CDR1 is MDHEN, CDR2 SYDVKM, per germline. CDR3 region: CASNLGRRNQPQHF. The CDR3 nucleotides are TGTGCCAGCAACCTGGGAAGAAGAAATCAGCCCCAGCATTTT.

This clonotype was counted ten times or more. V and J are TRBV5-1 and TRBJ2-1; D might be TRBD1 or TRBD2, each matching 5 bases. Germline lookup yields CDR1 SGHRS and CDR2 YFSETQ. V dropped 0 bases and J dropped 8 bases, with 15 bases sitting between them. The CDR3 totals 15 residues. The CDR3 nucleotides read TGCGCCAGCAGCTTGGCATTACTAGGGGCAGATGAGCAGTTCTTC. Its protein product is CASSLALLGADEQFF.

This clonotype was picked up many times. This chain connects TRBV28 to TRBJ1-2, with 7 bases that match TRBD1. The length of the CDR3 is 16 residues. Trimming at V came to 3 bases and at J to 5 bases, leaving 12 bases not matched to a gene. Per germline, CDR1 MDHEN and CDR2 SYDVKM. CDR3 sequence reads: CASSFLNLDRAYGYTF. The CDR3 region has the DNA TGTGCCAGCAGTTTCCTCAATTTAGACAGGGCTTATGGCTACACCTTC.

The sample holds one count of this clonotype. The DNA for the CDR3 is TGCGCCAGCAGCCAAGATAAGGAGATCCACGAGCAGTACTTC. Translation: CASSQDKEIHEQYF. The chain recombines TRBV4-3 with TRBJ2-7; the D is unclear. The V and J ends lost 0 bases and 5 bases respectively, with 11 bases between them. This CDR3 contains 14 residues. The V gene's germline CDR1 is LGHNA and CDR2 YSLEER.

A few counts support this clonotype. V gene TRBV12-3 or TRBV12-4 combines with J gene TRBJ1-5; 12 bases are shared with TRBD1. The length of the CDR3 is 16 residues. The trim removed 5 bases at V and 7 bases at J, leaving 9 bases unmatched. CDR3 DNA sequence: TGTGCCAGCAGTGGGACAGGGGGCGGAAAAAGGCAGCCCCAGCATTTT. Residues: CASSGTGGGKRQPQHF.

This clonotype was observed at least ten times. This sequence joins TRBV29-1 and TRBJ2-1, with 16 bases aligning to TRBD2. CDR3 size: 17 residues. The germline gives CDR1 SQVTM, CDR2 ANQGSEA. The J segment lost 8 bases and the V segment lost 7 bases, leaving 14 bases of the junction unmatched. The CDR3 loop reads CSATSPGTSGGAHEQFF. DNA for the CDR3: TGCAGCGCCACAAGTCCCGGGACTAGCGGGGGGGCCCATGAGCAGTTCTTC.

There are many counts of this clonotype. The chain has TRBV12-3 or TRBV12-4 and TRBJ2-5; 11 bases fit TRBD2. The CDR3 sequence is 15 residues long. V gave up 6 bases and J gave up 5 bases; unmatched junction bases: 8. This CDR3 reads CASRKPSGGRETQYF. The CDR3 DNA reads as TGTGCCAGCAGGAAACCTAGCGGGGGGAGGGAGACCCAGTACTTC.

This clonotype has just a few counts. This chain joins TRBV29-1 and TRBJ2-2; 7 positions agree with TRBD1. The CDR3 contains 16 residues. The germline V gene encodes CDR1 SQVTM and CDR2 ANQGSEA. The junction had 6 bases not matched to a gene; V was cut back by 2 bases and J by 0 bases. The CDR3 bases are TGCAGCGTTGAAAAGGGGGACAGATCGAACACCGGGGAGCTGTTTTTT. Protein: CSVEKGDRSNTGELFF.

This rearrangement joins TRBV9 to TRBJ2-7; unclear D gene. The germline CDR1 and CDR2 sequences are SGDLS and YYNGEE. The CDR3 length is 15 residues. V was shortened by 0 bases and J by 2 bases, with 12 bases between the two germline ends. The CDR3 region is CASSVGMDVAYEQYF. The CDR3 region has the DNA TGTGCCAGCAGCGTAGGTATGGACGTAGCCTACGAGCAGTACTTC.

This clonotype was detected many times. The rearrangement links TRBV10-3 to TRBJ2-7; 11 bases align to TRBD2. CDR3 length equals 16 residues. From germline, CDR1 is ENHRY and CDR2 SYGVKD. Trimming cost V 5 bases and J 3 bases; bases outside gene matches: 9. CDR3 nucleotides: TGTGCCATCAGTCCCGATACTAGCGGGAGTATCTACGAGCAGTACTTC. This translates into CAISPDTSGSIYEQYF.

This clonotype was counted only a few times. This CDR3 is CSAGTELEAFF. As DNA, the CDR3 is TGCAGCGCTGGGACTGAATTGGAAGCTTTCTTT. The genes are TRBV29-1 and TRBJ1-1, with D perhaps TRBD1 (5 bases). The CDR3 sequence is 11 residues long. V was clipped by 7 bases and J by 8 bases, with 14 bases between them. Germline V gene sequence: CDR1 SQVTM, CDR2 ANQGSEA.

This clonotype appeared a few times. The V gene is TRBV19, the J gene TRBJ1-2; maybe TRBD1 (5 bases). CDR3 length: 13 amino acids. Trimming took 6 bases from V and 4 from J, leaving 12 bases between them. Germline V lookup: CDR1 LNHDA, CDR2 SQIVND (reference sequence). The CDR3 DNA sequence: TGTGCCAGTAGCCAGGGAACTATCTATGGCTACACCTTC. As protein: CASSQGTIYGYTF.

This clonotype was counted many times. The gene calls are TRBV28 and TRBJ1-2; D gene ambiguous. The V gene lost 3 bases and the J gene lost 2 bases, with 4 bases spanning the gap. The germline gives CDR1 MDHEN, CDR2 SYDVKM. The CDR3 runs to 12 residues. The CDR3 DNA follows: TGTGCCAGCAGTTTGCTAAACTATGGCTACACCTTC. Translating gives CASSLLNYGYTF.

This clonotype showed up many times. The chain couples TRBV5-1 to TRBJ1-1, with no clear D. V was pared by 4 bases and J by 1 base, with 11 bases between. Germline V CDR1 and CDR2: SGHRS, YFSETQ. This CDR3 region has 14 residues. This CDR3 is CASSKDGQNTEAFF. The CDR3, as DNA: TGCGCCAGCAGCAAGGACGGGCAGAACACTGAAGCTTTCTTT.

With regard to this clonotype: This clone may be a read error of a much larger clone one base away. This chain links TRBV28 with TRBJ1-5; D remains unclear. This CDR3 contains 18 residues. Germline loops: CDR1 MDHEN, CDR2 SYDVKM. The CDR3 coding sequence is TGTGTCAGCAGTTTATTTACTTGGGAGATCTATAGCAATCAGCCCCAGCATTTT. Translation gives CVSSLFTWEIYSNQPQHF. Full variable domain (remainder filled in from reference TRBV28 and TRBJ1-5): DVKVTQSSRYLVKRTGEKVFLECVQDMDHENMFWYRQDPGLGLRLIYFSYDVKMKEKGDIPEGYSVSREKKERFSLILESASTNQTSMYLCVSSLFTWEIYSNQPQHFGDGTRLSIL.

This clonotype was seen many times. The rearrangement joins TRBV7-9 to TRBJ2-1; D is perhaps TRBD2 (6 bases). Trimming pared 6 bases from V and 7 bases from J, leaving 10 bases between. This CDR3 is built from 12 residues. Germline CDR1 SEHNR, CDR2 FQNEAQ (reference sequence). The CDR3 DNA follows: TGTGCCAGCAGTTTGACTAGGAATGAGCAGTTCTTC. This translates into CASSLTRNEQFF.

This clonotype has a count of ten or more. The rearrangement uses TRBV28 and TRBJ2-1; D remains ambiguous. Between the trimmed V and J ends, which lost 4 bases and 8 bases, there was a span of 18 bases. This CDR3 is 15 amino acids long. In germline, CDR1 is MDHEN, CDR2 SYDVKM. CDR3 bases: TGTGCCAGCAGTTCCCCAGATGCGGTTGGCGATGAGCAGTTCTTC. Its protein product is CASSSPDAVGDEQFF.

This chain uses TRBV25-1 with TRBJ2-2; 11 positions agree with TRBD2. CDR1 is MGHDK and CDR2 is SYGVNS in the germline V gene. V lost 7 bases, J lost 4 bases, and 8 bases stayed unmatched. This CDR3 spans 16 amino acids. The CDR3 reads CASMGLAEWGTGELFF. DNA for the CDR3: TGTGCCAGCATGGGACTAGCGGAATGGGGCACCGGGGAGCTGTTTTTT.

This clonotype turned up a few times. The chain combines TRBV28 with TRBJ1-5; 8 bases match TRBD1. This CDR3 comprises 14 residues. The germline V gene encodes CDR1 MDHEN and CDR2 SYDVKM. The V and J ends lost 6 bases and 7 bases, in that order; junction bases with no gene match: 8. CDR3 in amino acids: CASRQTGVRQPQHF. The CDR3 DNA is TGTGCCAGCAGACAGACAGGGGTTAGGCAGCCCCAGCATTTT.

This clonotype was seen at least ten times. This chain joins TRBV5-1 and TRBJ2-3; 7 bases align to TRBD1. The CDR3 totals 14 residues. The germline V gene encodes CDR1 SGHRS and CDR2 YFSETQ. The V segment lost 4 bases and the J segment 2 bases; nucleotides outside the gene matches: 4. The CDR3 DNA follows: TGCGCCAGCAGCCCGACAGGGCACACAGATACGCAGTATTTT. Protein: CASSPTGHTDTQYF.

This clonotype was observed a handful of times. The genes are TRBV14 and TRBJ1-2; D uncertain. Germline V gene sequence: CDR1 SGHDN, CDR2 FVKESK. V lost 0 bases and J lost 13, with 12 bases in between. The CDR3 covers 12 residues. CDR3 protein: CASSQDSRGATF. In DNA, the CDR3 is TGTGCCAGCAGCCAAGATTCCCGAGGTGCCACCTTC.

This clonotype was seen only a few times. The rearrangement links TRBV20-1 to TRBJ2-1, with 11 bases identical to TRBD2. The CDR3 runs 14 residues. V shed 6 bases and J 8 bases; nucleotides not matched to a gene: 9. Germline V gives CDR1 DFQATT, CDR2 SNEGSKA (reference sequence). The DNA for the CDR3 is TGCAGTGCCCAGAGACCTAGCGGGGGGTATGAGCAGTTCTTC. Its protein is CSAQRPSGGYEQFF.